This is a list of T cell receptor beta chains from one sample in a study of OX40 agonist ivuxolimab in advanced cancers. Sequencing used immunoSEQ multiplex PCR; TCRdb keeps in-frame clones, though not all of them. The data show approximately 82,000 clones, more than 70% seen once. The material was CD4+ or CD8+ T cells sorted from blood, obtained in a trial of the OX40 agonist ivuxolimab. These receptors came from an adult with an advanced solid tumor such as melanoma, head and neck, liver or kidney cancer. Both conserved end residues are part of each CDR3. D genes are given only for firm matches. Not all rows give a size; the values are once, few, many and, for expanded clones, a class.

v_gene	j_gene	abundance	d_gene	CDR3nt	CDR3aa
TRBV7-2	TRBJ2-1	few	TRBD2	TGTGCCAGCAGCCAACAAGCACTAGCGGGGGGGCGTAATGAGCAGTTCTTC	CASSQQALAGGRNEQFF
TRBV19	TRBJ2-3	.	.	TGTGCCAGTAGTTTGTCGCCGACTAGCACAGATACGCAGTATTTT	CASSLSPTSTDTQYF
TRBV6-5	TRBJ2-5	.	.	TGTGCCAGCAGTTACTCGATTCCAGCGTACCAAGAGACCCAGTACTTC	CASSYSIPAYQETQYF
TRBV2	TRBJ2-7	.	.	TGTGCCAGCAGTAACAGGTTCTACGAGCAGTACTTC	CASSNRFYEQYF
TRBV7-3	TRBJ2-1	.	TRBD2	TGTGCCAGCAGCGAGAGCGGGAGGGAATACAATGAGCAGTTCTTC	CASSESGREYNEQFF
TRBV27	TRBJ2-5	.	TRBD1	TGTGCCAGCAGTTTATATGCGGACAGGTCCCAAGAGACCCAGTACTTC	CASSLYADRSQETQYF
TRBV7-2	TRBJ1-5	once	TRBD1	TGTGCCAGCAGCCAGCCCGGGACAGGGAACAATCAGCCCCAGCATTTT	CASSQPGTGNNQPQHF
TRBV7-9	TRBJ1-1	.	.	TGTGCCAGCAGCTCACCGGGACGACAAAATGAAGCTTTCTTT	CASSSPGRQNEAFF
TRBV7-8	TRBJ2-2	.	TRBD1	TGTGCCAGCAGCTTATTCCTGTATGGGACAGGCACCGGGGAGCTGTTTTTT	CASSLFLYGTGTGELFF
TRBV7-6	TRBJ1-2	few	.	TGTGCCAGCAGCTTAGGACAGAAGACGGAATACACCTTC	CASSLGQKTEYTF
TRBV18	TRBJ2-7	.	.	TGTGCCAGCTCACCGGACAGTTCCTCCTACGAGCAGTACTTC	CASSPDSSSYEQYF
TRBV5-1	TRBJ1-2	.	.	TGCGCCAGCAGCTTGACAGGGCCTGACGGCTACACCTTC	CASSLTGPDGYTF
TRBV30	TRBJ1-2	.	.	TGTGCCTGGAGTAGGGGGGATCGGGACTTAGGCATCTACACCTTC	CAWSRGDRDLGIYTF
TRBV29-1	TRBJ2-3	.	TRBD1	TGCAGCGTTGAGGTCGCAGGTGGGACAGGGGGCACAGATACGCAGTATTTT	CSVEVAGGTGGTDTQYF
TRBV25-1	TRBJ1-2	.	.	TGTGCCAGCAGTGGGGGACTCTACTATGGCTACACCTTC	CASSGGLYYGYTF
TRBV7-2	TRBJ2-3	.	.	TGTGCCAGCAGTTTAACCCCCTCTGGAGTCCCAGATACGCAGTATTTT	CASSLTPSGVPDTQYF
TRBV7-2	TRBJ2-7	once	TRBD2	TGTGCCAGCAGCTTATACGGCACTAGCGGTTACGAGCAGTACTTC	CASSLYGTSGYEQYF
TRBV7-2	TRBJ2-7	.	TRBD2	TGTGCCAGCAGCGAGGGACTAGCGCTCTACGAGCAGTACTTC	CASSEGLALYEQYF
TRBV18	TRBJ1-3	.	.	TGTGCCAGCTCACCAAACAGGGCGGGCTCCTCTGGAAACACCATATATTTT	CASSPNRAGSSGNTIYF
TRBV7-2	TRBJ1-1	.	.	TGTGCCAGCAGCTTAGCGGAGGGGTGGAGCACTGAAGCTTTCTTT	CASSLAEGWSTEAFF
TRBV6-5	TRBJ2-5	once	TRBD2	TGTGCCAGCAGTTACTCGGGACTAGCGGGGGAGACCCAGTACTTC	CASSYSGLAGETQYF
TRBV9	TRBJ2-1	.	TRBD2	TGTGCCAGCAGCACTTCCGGGACTAGCGGATACAATGAGCAGTTCTTC	CASSTSGTSGYNEQFF
TRBV11-2	TRBJ2-7	.	TRBD1	TGTGCCAGCAACCATGACAGGGCACCCTACGAGCAGTACTTC	CASNHDRAPYEQYF
TRBV29-1	TRBJ2-7	.	TRBD1	TGCAGCGTTGTAGAACCGGGACAGACCTACGAGCAGTACTTC	CSVVEPGQTYEQYF
TRBV6-5	TRBJ2-1	.	TRBD2	TGTGCCAGCAGGATAGCGGGAGGCTCCTACAATGAGCAGTTCTTC	CASRIAGGSYNEQFF
TRBV11-2	TRBJ2-5	.	.	TGTGCCAGCAGCTCCATAGCTGAGACCCAGTACTTC	CASSSIAETQYF
TRBV27	TRBJ1-6	few	.	TGTGCCAGCAGTCACGAGGGCGAGAATAATTCACCCCTCCACTTT	CASSHEGENNSPLHF
TRBV6-5	TRBJ1-1	.	.	TGTGCCAGCAGTTACGTAGGACCACTGAACACTGAAGCTTTCTTT	CASSYVGPLNTEAFF
TRBV18	TRBJ1-3	.	.	TGTGCCAGCTCACCCGGGGAAAACACCATATATTTT	CASSPGENTIYF
TRBV5-1	TRBJ1-1	.	TRBD1	TGCGCCAGCAGCTCGAGTTCAGGGGGTACTGGGTACACTGAAGCTTTCTTT	CASSSSSGGTGYTEAFF
TRBV4-1	TRBJ1-1	.	.	TGCGCCAGCAGCCAACCGGGACAATTGAACACTGAAGCTTTCTTT	CASSQPGQLNTEAFF
TRBV9	TRBJ2-5	few	.	TGTGCCAGCAGCGTAGAAGGGTACCACCAAGAGACCCAGTACTTC	CASSVEGYHQETQYF
TRBV12-5	TRBJ2-3	.	.	TGTGCTAGTGGTTTGGTACTTGGGACTCGTCAAGATACGCAGTATTTT	CASGLVLGTRQDTQYF
TRBV7-3	TRBJ2-1	.	.	TGTGCCAGCAGCTCGACCAAGAACAATGAGCAGTTCTTC	CASSSTKNNEQFF
TRBV10-3	TRBJ1-2	.	.	TGTGCCATCAGCCTCGGTGGGACAAACTATGGCTACACCTTC	CAISLGGTNYGYTF
TRBV29-1	TRBJ1-4	.	.	TGCAGCGTTGATAACAGGACCCTTTCTGCAACTAATGAAAAACTGTTTTTT	CSVDNRTLSATNEKLFF
TRBV29-1	TRBJ2-7	.	TRBD2	TGCAGCGTGTCATGGGGGGGGTACGAGCAGTACTTC	CSVSWGGYEQYF
TRBV4-2	TRBJ2-7	.	TRBD2	TGTGCCAGCAGCCAGGGAACTAGCGGGGGGATCTACGAGCAGTACTTC	CASSQGTSGGIYEQYF
TRBV13	TRBJ1-5	.	TRBD1	TGTGCCAGCAGCTTGACAGGGGATGCCACTCAGCCCCAGCATTTT	CASSLTGDATQPQHF
TRBV23-1	TRBJ2-6	.	TRBD1	TGCGCCAGCAGTCATAGACAGGGGGCGCGCCCTGGGGCCAACGTCCTGACTTTC	CASSHRQGARPGANVLTF
TRBV6-5	TRBJ2-7	.	.	TGTGCCAGCAACACCGAGGGCTACGAGCAGTACTTC	CASNTEGYEQYF
TRBV4-1	TRBJ2-1	.	TRBD2	TGCGCCAGCAGCCAGGGGCCGCTAGCGGGGGGCGTTAATGAGCAGTTCTTC	CASSQGPLAGGVNEQFF
TRBV27	TRBJ2-7	.	.	TGTGCCAGCAGTCGCCGCCGGGACCAGGGGGGGTACGAGCAGTACTTC	CASSRRRDQGGYEQYF
TRBV10-2	TRBJ1-2	once	.	TGCGCCAGCAGTGAGACACTCAGCAGCCTCTATGGCTACACCTTC	CASSETLSSLYGYTF
TRBV6-5	TRBJ1-5	.	TRBD1	TGTGCCAGCAGACCGGGACAGGGTTTTTATCAGCCCCAGCATTTT	CASRPGQGFYQPQHF
TRBV7-9	TRBJ1-3	.	TRBD1	TGTGCCAGCAGCCGCGACAGGGCGGGAAACACCATATATTTT	CASSRDRAGNTIYF
TRBV19	TRBJ1-3	.	.	TGTGCCAGTAGCCGCCGCCAGGAGGTGGCTGGAAACACCATATATTTT	CASSRRQEVAGNTIYF
TRBV30	TRBJ2-2	.	.	TGTGCCTGGAGTGTAGAGGAGAACACCGGGGAGCTGTTTTTT	CAWSVEENTGELFF